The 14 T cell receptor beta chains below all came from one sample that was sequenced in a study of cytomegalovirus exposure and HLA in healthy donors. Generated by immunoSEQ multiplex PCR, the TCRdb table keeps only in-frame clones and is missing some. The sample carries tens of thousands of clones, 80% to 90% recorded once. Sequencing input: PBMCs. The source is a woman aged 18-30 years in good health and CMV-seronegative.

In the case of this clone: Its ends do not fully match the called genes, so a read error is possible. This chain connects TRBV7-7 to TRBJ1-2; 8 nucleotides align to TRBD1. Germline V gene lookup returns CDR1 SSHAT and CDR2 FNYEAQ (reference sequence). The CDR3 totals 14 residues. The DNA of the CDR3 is TGTGCTAGCAGCTCTCTACAGGGGGATGAAGGCTACACCTTC. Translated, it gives CASSSLQGDEGYTF. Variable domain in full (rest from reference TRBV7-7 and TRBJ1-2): GAGVSQSPRYKVTKRGQDVTLRCDPISSHATLYWYQQALGQGPEFLTYFNYEAQPDKSGLPSDRFSAERPEGSISTLTIQRTEQRDSAMYRCASSSLQGDEGYTFGSGTRLTVV.

CDR3 sequence: CASSSDRNLGNTEAFF. CDR3 coding DNA: TGTGCCAGCAGCTCAGACAGGAATCTGGGGAACACTGAAGCTTTCTTT. The chain is built from TRBV7-9 and TRBJ1-1, with a possible D match to TRBD1 (6 bases). Germline loops: CDR1 SEHNR, CDR2 FQNEAQ (reference sequence). The CDR3 covers 16 residues. The germline V and J ends were trimmed by 4 bases and 1 base, with 16 bases remaining between them.

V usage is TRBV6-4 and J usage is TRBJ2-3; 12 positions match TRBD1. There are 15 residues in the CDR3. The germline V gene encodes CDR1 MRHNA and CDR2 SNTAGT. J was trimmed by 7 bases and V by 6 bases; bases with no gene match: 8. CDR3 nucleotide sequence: TGTGCCAGCAGAGCCGGGACAGGGGGCATGTATACGCAGTATTTT. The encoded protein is CASRAGTGGMYTQYF.

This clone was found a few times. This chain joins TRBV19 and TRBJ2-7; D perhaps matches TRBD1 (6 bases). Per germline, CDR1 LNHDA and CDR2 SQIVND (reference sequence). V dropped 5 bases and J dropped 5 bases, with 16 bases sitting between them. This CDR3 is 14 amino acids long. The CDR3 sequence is CASSDPGHRNEQYF. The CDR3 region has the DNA TGTGCCAGTAGTGACCCGGGACACCGCAACGAGCAGTACTTC.

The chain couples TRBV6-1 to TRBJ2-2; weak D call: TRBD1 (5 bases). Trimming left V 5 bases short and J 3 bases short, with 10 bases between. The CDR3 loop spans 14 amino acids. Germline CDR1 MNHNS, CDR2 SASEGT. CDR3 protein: CASSSGHDTGELFF. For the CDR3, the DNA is TGTGCCAGCAGTAGTGGACACGACACCGGGGAGCTGTTTTTT.

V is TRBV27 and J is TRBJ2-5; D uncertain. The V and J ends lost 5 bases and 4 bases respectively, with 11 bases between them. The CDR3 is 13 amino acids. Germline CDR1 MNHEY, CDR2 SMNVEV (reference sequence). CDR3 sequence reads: CASSPPLRETQYF. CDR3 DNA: TGTGCCAGCAGTCCTCCTCTCCGAGAGACCCAGTACTTC.

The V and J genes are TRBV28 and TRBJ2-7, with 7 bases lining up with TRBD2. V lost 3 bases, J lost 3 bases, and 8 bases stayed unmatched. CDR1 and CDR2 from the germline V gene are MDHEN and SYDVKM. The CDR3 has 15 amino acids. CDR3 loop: CASSFSAGGSYEQYF. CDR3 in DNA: TGTGCCAGCAGTTTCTCTGCCGGCGGGAGCTACGAGCAGTACTTC.

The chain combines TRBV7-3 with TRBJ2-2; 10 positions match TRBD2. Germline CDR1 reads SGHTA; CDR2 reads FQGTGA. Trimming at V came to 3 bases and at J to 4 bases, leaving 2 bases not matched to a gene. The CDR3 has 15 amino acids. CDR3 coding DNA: TGTGCCAGCAGCTTCGGACTAGCGGCCACCGGGGAGCTGTTTTTT. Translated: CASSFGLAATGELFF.

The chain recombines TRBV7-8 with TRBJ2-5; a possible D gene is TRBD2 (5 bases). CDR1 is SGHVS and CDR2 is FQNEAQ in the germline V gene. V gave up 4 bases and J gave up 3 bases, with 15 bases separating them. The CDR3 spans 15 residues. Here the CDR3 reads CASSYPTRFKETQYF. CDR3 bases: TGTGCCAGCAGCTATCCCACTAGATTTAAAGAGACCCAGTACTTC. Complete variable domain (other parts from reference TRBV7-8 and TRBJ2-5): GAGVSQSPRYKVAKRGQDVALRCDPISGHVSLFWYQQALGQGPEFLTYFQNEAQLDKSGLPSDRFFAERPEGSVSTLKIQRTQQEDSAVYLCASSYPTRFKETQYFGPGTRLLVL.

The CDR3 DNA sequence: TGTGCCAGCAGCCTCCCGGACAGGGGTCAAAAACTGTTTTTT. Its translation is CASSLPDRGQKLFF. V and J are TRBV7-3 and TRBJ1-4, with TRBD1 matching over 9 bases. Germline CDR1 SGHTA, CDR2 FQGTGA. The CDR3 extends over 14 amino acids. Unmatched junction bases numbered 7, after V lost 5 bases and J lost 9 bases.

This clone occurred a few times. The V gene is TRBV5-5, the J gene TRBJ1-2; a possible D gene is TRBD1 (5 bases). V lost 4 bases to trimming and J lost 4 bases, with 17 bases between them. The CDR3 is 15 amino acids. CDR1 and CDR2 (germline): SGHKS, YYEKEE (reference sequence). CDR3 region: CASSANQGISYGYTF. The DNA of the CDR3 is TGTGCCAGCAGCGCAAATCAGGGAATCAGCTATGGCTACACCTTC.

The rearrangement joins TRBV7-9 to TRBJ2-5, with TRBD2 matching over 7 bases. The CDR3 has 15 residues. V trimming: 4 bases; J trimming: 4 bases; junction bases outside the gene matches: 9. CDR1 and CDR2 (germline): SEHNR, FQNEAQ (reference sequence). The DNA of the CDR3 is TGTGCCAGCAGCTCCCCAGCGGGGCGAAGAGAGACCCAGTACTTC. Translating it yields CASSSPAGRRETQYF.

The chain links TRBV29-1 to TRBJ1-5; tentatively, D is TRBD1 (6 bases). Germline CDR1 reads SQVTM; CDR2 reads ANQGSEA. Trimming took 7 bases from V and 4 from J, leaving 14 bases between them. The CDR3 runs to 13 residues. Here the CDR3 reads CSASTGLNQPQHF. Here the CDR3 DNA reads TGCAGCGCCTCGACAGGACTGAATCAGCCCCAGCATTTT.

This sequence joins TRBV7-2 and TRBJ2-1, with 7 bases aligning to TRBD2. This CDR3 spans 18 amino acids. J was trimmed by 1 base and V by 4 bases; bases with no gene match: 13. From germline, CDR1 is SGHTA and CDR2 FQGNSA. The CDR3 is CASSSYSSGPVSYNEQFF. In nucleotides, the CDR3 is TGTGCCAGCAGCTCCTATTCTAGCGGACCTGTTTCCTACAATGAGCAGTTCTTC. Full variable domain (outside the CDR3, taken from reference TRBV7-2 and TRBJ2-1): GAGVSQSPSNKVTEKGKDVELRCDPISGHTALYWYRQSLGQGLEFLIYFQGNSAPDKSGLPSDRFSAERTGGSVSTLTIQRTQQEDSAVYLCASSSYSSGPVSYNEQFFGPGTRLTVL.